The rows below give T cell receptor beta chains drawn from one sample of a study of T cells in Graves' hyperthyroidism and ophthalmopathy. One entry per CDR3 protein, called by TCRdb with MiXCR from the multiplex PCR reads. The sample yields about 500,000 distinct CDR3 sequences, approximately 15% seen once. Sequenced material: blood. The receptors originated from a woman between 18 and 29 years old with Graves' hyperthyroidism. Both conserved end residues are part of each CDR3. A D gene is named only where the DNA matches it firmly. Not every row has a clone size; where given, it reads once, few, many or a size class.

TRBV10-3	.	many	CAISDGLHNEQFF
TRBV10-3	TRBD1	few	CAITASAGQGDTEAFF
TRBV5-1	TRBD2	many	CASSLDSGGGPREQFF
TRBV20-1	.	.	CSARGGAGTEAFF
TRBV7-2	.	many	CASSFFGETQYF
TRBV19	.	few	CASTDWNEQFF
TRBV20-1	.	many	CSPSWAVDEQFF
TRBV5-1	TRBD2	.	CATHPSGSTTGELFF
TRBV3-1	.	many	CASSPTRATHHYGYTF
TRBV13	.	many	CASSLVRAGETQYF
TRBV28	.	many	CASNSGERDLKQYF
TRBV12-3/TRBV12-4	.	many	CASSFGSERHEQYF
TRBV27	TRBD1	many	CASSLSRGQLTYEQYF
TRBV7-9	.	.	CASEGGNNQPQHF
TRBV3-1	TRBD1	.	CASSQEIGGDEQCF
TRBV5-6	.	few	CASSLYRGGHGYTF
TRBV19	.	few	CASSIVGKEKLFF
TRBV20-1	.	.	CSAPTGLTDTQYF
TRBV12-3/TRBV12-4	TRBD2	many	CASSLALAGGPDTQYF
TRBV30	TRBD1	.	CAWSPGGTDYGYTF
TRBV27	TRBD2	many	CASSLKAPLGGRSPRENEQFF
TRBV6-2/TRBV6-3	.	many	CASSFSYPYEQYF
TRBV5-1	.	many	CASSLGAGTEAFF
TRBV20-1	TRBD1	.	CSARDGTGKGTGELFF
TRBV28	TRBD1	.	CAIGRTGFSGNTIYF
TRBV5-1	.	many	CASSLGPTVEQTQYF
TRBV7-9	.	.	CASSLPRGGSNSPPHF
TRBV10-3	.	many	CAISAQGNYGYTF
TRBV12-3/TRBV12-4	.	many	CASQRWFGYTF
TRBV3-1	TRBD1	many	CASSLLGTGANEQYF
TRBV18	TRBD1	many	CASSAPGIRGTEAFF
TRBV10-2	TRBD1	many	CATLQGADTEAFF
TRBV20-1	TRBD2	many	CSASPLAGEIGELFF
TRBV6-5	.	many	CASSYSKTGFGTQYF
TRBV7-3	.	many	CASSLRRMDYGQETQYF
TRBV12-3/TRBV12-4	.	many	CASSPPGWTGANVLTF
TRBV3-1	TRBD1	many	CASSPRQGYKSEAFF
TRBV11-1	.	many	CASSLDDNYGYTF
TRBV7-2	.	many	CASSLAALGETQYF
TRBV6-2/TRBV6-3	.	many	CASSLQSPNTGELFF
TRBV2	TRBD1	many	CASGRQGAGYTQYF
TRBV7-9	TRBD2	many	CASSLAGGAGANVLTF
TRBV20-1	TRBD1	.	CSARGGQGKEGVYEQYF
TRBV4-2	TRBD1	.	CASSRRDRDYNEQFF
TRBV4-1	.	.	CASSHRTTTTRKTYEQYF
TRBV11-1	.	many	CASSLGYGYGYTF
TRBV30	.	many	CAWSVLAEGGQYF
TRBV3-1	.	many	CASSQRRLNTEAFF
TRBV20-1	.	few	CSARDWQAPRAQYF
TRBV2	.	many	CASSEQLGVGTDTQYF
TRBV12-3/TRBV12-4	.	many	CASSLMTEETQYF
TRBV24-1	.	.	CATSDPLGSHEQYF
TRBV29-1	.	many	CSVIEVSYEQYF
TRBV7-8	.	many	CASSEGTVKYNEQFF
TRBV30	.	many	CAWTRRTLYNEQFF